This TCR beta chain originates from a study of cytomegalovirus exposure and HLA in healthy donors. Findings and caveats of the study: It emerged from a later analysis that several of the most significant clusters appeared to be linked to common viral pathogens.

A multiplex PCR was run with 60 Vbeta primers and 13 Jbeta primers. Sequencing was performed with immunoSEQ multiplex PCR; in TCRdb, only in-frame clones are kept and a portion is missing. The data contain 150,000 to 200,000 clones, approximately 77% of them singletons. The donors, nominally healthy at sampling, likely had unrecorded immune exposures. This clone was observed a few times. Its antigen is as yet unknown. V dropped 3 bases and J dropped 2; count of bases not matched to a gene: 5. This CDR3 has 16 residues. Per germline, CDR1 KGHSH and CDR2 LQKENI. Sequenced: PBMCs. This clonotype was sampled from a man aged 35 to 55 in good health and CMV-seropositive. V is TRBV18 and J is TRBJ2-5, with 11 bases matching TRBD2. CDR3 in amino acids: CASSPLAGGLQETQYF. The CDR3 nucleotides read TGTGCCAGCTCACCCCTAGCGGGAGGTCTACAAGAGACCCAGTACTTC.